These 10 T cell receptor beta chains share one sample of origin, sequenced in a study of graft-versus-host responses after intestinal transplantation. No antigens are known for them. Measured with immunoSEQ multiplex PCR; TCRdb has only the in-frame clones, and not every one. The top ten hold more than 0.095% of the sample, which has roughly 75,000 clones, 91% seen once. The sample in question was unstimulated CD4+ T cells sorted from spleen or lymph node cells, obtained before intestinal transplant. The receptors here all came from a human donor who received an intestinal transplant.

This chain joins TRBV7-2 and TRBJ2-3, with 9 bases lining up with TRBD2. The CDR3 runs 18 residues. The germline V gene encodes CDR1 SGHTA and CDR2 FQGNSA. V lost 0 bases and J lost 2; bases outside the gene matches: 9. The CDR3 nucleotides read TGTGCCAGCAGCTTAGCGCCCCGGGGCGGGGGGGCCACAGATACGCAGTATTTT. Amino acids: CASSLAPRGGGATDTQYF. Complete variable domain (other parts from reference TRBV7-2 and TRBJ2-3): GAGVSQSPSNKVTEKGKDVELRCDPISGHTALYWYRQSLGQGLEFLIYFQGNSAPDKSGLPSDRFSAERTGGSVSTLTIQRTQQEDSAVYLCASSLAPRGGGATDTQYFGPGTRLTVL.

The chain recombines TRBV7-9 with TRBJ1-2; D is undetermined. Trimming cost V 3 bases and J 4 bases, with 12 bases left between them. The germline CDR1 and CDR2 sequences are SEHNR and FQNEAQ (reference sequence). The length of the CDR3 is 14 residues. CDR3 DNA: TGTGCCAGCAGCTTGGAACAGACTATCTATGGCTACACCTTC. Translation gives CASSLEQTIYGYTF.

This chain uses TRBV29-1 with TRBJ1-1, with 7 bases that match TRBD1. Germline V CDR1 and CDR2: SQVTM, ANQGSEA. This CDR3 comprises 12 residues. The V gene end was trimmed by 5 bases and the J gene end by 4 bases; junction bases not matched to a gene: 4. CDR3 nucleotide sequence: TGCAGCGTTAACAGGGGCGGCACTGAAGCTTTCTTT. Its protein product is CSVNRGGTEAFF.

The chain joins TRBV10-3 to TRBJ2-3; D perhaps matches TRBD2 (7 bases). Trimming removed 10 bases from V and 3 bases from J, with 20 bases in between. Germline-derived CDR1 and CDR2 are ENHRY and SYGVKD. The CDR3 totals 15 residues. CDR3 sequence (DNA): TGTGCCACCCGCGGGGGCGGGCTAATAACAGATACGCAGTATTTT. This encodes CATRGGGLITDTQYF.

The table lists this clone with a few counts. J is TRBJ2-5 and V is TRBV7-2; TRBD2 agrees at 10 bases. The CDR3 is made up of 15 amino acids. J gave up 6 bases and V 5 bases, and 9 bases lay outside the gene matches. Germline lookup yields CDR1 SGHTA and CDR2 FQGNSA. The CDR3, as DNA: TGTGCCAGCAGCCCAGCGGGGGGGCGGGGGAAGACCCAGTACTTC. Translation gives CASSPAGGRGKTQYF.

The CDR3 is CSASGGGFYGYTF. In DNA form, the CDR3 reads TGCAGCGCCAGTGGGGGGGGCTTCTATGGCTACACCTTC. This chain joins TRBV29-1 and TRBJ1-2; D might be TRBD1 (6 bases). This CDR3 is 13 amino acids long. Looked up from germline, CDR1 is SQVTM and CDR2 is ANQGSEA. The V end lost 7 bases, the J end lost 4 bases, and 16 bases lay between the germline ends. The whole variable domain, remainder taken from reference TRBV29-1 and TRBJ1-2, is SAVISQKPSRDICQRGTSLTIQCQVDSQVTMMFWYRQQPGQSLTLIATANQGSEATYESGFVIDKFPISRPNLTFSTLTVSNMSPEDSSIYLCSASGGGFYGYTFGSGTRLTVV.

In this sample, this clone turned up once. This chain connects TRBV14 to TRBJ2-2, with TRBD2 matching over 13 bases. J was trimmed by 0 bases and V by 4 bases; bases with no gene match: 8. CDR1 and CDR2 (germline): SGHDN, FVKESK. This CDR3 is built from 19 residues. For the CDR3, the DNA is TGTGCCAGCAGCCCCCTCCGACTAGCGGGGGGCACGAACACCGGGGAGCTGTTTTTT. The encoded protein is CASSPLRLAGGTNTGELFF.

The CDR3 nucleotides are TGTGCCTGGAGCGCGGGACAGGCAGTGACCCAGTACTTC. The encoded protein is CAWSAGQAVTQYF. The chain employs TRBV30 and TRBJ2-5; 8 bases are shared with TRBD1. The germline CDR1 and CDR2 sequences are GTSNPN and SVGIG (reference sequence). The J segment lost 7 bases and the V segment lost 3 bases, leaving 7 bases of the junction unmatched. The CDR3 runs to 13 residues.

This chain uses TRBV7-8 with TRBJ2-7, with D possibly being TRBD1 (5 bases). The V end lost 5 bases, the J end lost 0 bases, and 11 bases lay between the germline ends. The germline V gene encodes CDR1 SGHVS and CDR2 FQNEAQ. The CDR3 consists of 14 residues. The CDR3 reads CASSRSTDSYEQYF. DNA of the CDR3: TGTGCCAGCAGCCGTTCGACAGACTCCTACGAGCAGTACTTC.

The CDR3 spells CASSLGQWGTEAFF. In DNA, the CDR3 is TGTGCCAGTAGTTTGGGACAGTGGGGCACTGAAGCTTTCTTT. The rearrangement links TRBV19 to TRBJ1-1; 7 bases fit TRBD1. The CDR3 loop spans 14 amino acids. The trim removed 5 bases at V and 4 bases at J, leaving 7 bases unmatched. The germline gives CDR1 LNHDA, CDR2 SQIVND (reference sequence).